By share, the clone carrying this T cell receptor (beta chain) ranks as medium-sized. As yet, its antigen is unknown. Each gene name is a mouse one. The observed sequence ends 1 residue before the CDR3 terminus, with the missing tail filled in from the germline J gene. The data stem from a study of tissue T cells after allogeneic stem cell transplantation. Per the germline V gene, CDR1 is NNHNN and CDR2 is SYGAGS (reference sequence). The CDR3 has 14 residues. V lost 0 bases and J lost 0, with 4 bases in between. Study-level results: Sampling depth was limited, and the cohort was small and clinically varied. Few T cell clones were shared across patients, but motif clusters showed tissue-specific shared signatures.

This table comes from immunoSEQ multiplex PCR, and its TCRdb copy is limited to in-frame clones, with some not included. The sample holds 9,000 to 13,000 clones; around two fifths are singletons and the top ten take 1.5% to 2%. Documented time point: mouse harvest day 7 after allogeneic transplant. Each mouse received 10^7 T-cell-depleted marrow cells plus 10^6 splenic CD5+ T cells by tail vein. This mouse GVHD model was MHC-mismatched B6 to BALB/c, profiled day 7 or 14. The chain employs TRBV13-2 and TRBJ1-3; D remains ambiguous. The receptor comes from a female BALB/c mouse given C57BL/6 T cells with graft-versus-host disease after an allogeneic hematopoietic cell transplant. The sample was skin. CDR3 protein: CASGDAASGNTLYF. Partial CDR3 DNA: TGTGCCAGCGGTGATGCAGCTTCTGGAAATACGCTCTAT.